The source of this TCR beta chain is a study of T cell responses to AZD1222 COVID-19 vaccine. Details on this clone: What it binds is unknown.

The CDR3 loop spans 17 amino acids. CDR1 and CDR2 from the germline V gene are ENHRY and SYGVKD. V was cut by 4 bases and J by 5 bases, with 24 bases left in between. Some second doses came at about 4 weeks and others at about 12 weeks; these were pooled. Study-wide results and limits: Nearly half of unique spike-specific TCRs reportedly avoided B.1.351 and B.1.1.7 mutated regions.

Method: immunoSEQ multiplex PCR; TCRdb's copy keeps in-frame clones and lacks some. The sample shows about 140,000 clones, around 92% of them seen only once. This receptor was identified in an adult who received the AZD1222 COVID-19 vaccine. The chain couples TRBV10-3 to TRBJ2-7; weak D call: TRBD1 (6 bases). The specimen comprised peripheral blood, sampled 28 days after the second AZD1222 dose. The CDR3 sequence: CAISGGRGRDGSDEQYF. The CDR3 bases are TGTGCCATCAGTGGGGGTAGGGGGAGAGACGGTTCTGACGAGCAGTACTTC.